The rows below give T cell receptor beta chains drawn from one sample of a study of blood T cell repertoires in COVID-19. TCRdb keeps only in-frame clones here, not all; method: immunoSEQ multiplex PCR. The repertoire has roughly 98,000 clones, roughly 92% of them found once; the top ten carry roughly 6.4%. Sequencing input: peripheral blood. The receptors shown here come from a woman aged 55-70 years with active COVID-19. Both conserved end residues are part of each CDR3. A D gene is named only where the DNA matches it firmly. Some rows mark clone size as missing; the rest say once, few, many or name a class of expanded clone.

v_call	j_call	d_call	clone_size	cdr3_nt	cdr3_aa
TRBV4-3	TRBJ2-1	TRBD2	-	TGCGCCAGCAGCCCAGGGAGCGGGGCCTACAATGAGCAGTTCTTC	CASSPGSGAYNEQFF
TRBV19	TRBJ1-2	-	-	TGTGCCAGTAGGACGAACGATGAGAGGGCTGGCTACACCTTC	CASRTNDERAGYTF
TRBV28	TRBJ1-1	-	-	TGTGCCAGCAGTTTGGCAGTAATGAACACTGAAGCTTTCTTT	CASSLAVMNTEAFF
TRBV7-8	TRBJ2-2	TRBD2	-	TGTGCCAGCAGCTTAGCGGGAGGGACCACCGGGGAGCTGTTTTTT	CASSLAGGTTGELFF
TRBV18	TRBJ2-2	-	-	TGTGCCAGCTCACCACCGACACAAGGGAACACCGGGGAGCTGTTTTTT	CASSPPTQGNTGELFF
TRBV7-2	TRBJ2-3	-	-	TGTGCCAGCAGCTCTTACACAGATACGCAGTATTTT	CASSSYTDTQYF
TRBV6-5	TRBJ2-5	TRBD1	once	TGTGCCAGCAGCAGTCGGGACAGTCAAGAGACCCAGTACTTC	CASSSRDSQETQYF
TRBV19	TRBJ1-3	-	-	TGTGCCAGTAGTGTGGGGGGAACTTCCGGAAACACCATATATTTT	CASSVGGTSGNTIYF
TRBV19	TRBJ2-7	-	-	TGTGCCAGTCCCCCCGGAGGGAAGAAGGTGGGGACCTACGAGCAGTACTTC	CASPPGGKKVGTYEQYF
TRBV30	TRBJ2-2	TRBD2	-	TGTGCCTGGAGTAGTAGGCTAGCGGGAGGGCCGGGCACCGGGGAGCTGTTTTTT	CAWSSRLAGGPGTGELFF
TRBV18	TRBJ2-7	TRBD1	-	TGTGCCAGCTCACCACCCACAGGGGGCTCCTACGAGCAGTACTTC	CASSPPTGGSYEQYF
TRBV30	TRBJ1-1	-	once	TGTGCCTGGAGGAATCAGGTGAACACTGAAGCTTTCTTT	CAWRNQVNTEAFF
TRBV7-2	TRBJ1-2	TRBD1	-	TGTGCCAGCAGTTCCGGGACAGGGGGAAGGAGCTACACCTTC	CASSSGTGGRSYTF
TRBV7-8	TRBJ2-3	TRBD2	-	TGTGCCAGCAGCTTAGCGCCGGGGGGAGATACGCAGTATTTT	CASSLAPGGDTQYF
TRBV12-3/TRBV12-4	TRBJ1-2	-	-	TGTGCCAGCAGGCGGAGGATCCACTATGGCTACACCTTC	CASRRRIHYGYTF
TRBV5-1	TRBJ2-1	TRBD2	-	TGCGCCAGCAGCGGCGATAGCGGGGGCTCCTACAATGAGCAGTTCTTC	CASSGDSGGSYNEQFF
TRBV7-9	TRBJ2-1	-	-	TGTGCCAGCAGCTTAGGCGTAAGCTCCTACAATGAGCAGTTCTTC	CASSLGVSSYNEQFF
TRBV28	TRBJ1-2	TRBD1	-	TGTGCCAGCAGTACCCGGACAGGGGGCGTGGGTGGCTACACCTTC	CASSTRTGGVGGYTF
TRBV6-5	TRBJ2-3	-	-	TGTGCCAGCATCATTACTCCGGGAAAGCCTACGCAGTATTTT	CASIITPGKPTQYF
TRBV30	TRBJ1-2	-	-	TGTGCTCGAGCGGAGAGGCTCCTCTACACCTTC	CARAERLLYTF
TRBV11-2	TRBJ2-7	TRBD1	-	TGTGCCAGCAGCCTGACCGGGACAGGGCCCGCCTACGAGCAGTACTTC	CASSLTGTGPAYEQYF
TRBV24-1	TRBJ2-3	TRBD2	-	TGTGCCACCAGTGATTCCGGGGGGAGAGATACGCAGTATTTT	CATSDSGGRDTQYF
TRBV3-1/TRBV3-2	TRBJ2-7	TRBD2	-	TGTGCCAGCAGCCAGACTAGCGAGAGCTCCTACGAGCAGTACTTC	CASSQTSESSYEQYF
TRBV7-6	TRBJ1-2	-	-	TGTGCCAGCAGCTTAGTTGGACGAGGGGGAACGAATAACTATGGCTACACCTTC	CASSLVGRGGTNNYGYTF
TRBV2	TRBJ1-5	-	-	TGTGCCAGCAGTAACAGATACTATCAGCCCCAGCATTTT	CASSNRYYQPQHF
TRBV7-9	TRBJ2-5	-	-	TGTGCCAGCAGCCGCCAAGAGACCCAGTACTTC	CASSRQETQYF
TRBV3-1/TRBV3-2	TRBJ1-2	TRBD1	-	TGTGCCAGCAGCCGGACAGGGGGCGTCTTTGGCTACACCTTC	CASSRTGGVFGYTF
TRBV13	TRBJ1-1	-	-	TGTGCCAGCAGCTTATGGAGTCTCGATGAAGCTTTCTTT	CASSLWSLDEAFF
TRBV7-9	TRBJ2-7	TRBD2	-	TGTGCCAGCAGCTCAATGGGACTAGCGGGGGGCTACGAGCAGTACTTC	CASSSMGLAGGYEQYF
TRBV2	TRBJ2-6	-	-	TGTGCCAGCAGTCCCTCGCGTTCGGGGGCCAACGTCCTGACTTTC	CASSPSRSGANVLTF
TRBV7-2	TRBJ2-5	TRBD1	-	TGTGCCAGCAGCGGACCTGGACAGGGGATTCGGGAGACCCAGTACTTC	CASSGPGQGIRETQYF
TRBV20-1	TRBJ1-5	TRBD1	-	TGCAGTGCGAGTCCTTTCAGGGGGGAAAGCAATCAGCCCCAGCATTTT	CSASPFRGESNQPQHF
TRBV5-5	TRBJ1-1	-	-	TGTGCCAGCAGCTTGGGGGGCGGCGGTGAAGCTTTCTTT	CASSLGGGGEAFF
TRBV2	TRBJ2-6	-	-	TGTGCCAGCAGTGCAGGATTCTCTGGGGCCAACGTCCTGACTTTC	CASSAGFSGANVLTF
TRBV2	TRBJ1-1	-	-	TGTGCCAGCAGCCGGGGGATGAACACTGAAGCTTTCTTT	CASSRGMNTEAFF
TRBV28	TRBJ2-1	-	-	TGTGCCAGCAGTCCCTCGAGCGAGCAGTTCTTC	CASSPSSEQFF
TRBV7-3	TRBJ1-1	-	-	TGTGCCAGCAGCTCCGGCAGGGAAAACACTGAAGCTTTCTTT	CASSSGRENTEAFF
TRBV5-4	TRBJ2-7	TRBD1	once	TGTGCCAGCAGACTTGCACAGGGGTCTGGTGAGCAGTACTTC	CASRLAQGSGEQYF
TRBV3-1/TRBV3-2	TRBJ2-1	TRBD2	-	TGTGCCAGCAGCCAAGTAACTAGCGGGAGGGCCTTGTCTACTACCAATGAGCAGTTCTTC	CASSQVTSGRALSTTNEQFF
TRBV28	TRBJ2-4	TRBD2	few	TGTGCCAGCAGTGGCAGCGGGATTTTAAACATTCAGTACTTC	CASSGSGILNIQYF
TRBV15	TRBJ2-7	-	-	TGTGCCACCAGCACCGCAGGGGACGAGCAGTACTTC	CATSTAGDEQYF
TRBV30	TRBJ1-1	-	-	TGTGCCTGGAGGCGCACAGTGGCAATACGAACCACTGAAGCTTTCTTT	CAWRRTVAIRTTEAFF
TRBV19	TRBJ1-3	TRBD1	-	TGTGCCAGTAGTATCCAGGGACAGGGTGGAAACACCATATATTTT	CASSIQGQGGNTIYF
TRBV7-2	TRBJ2-3	TRBD1	-	TGTGCCAGCAGCTTAGGGACAGGGGGCGGGAATACGCAGTATTTT	CASSLGTGGGNTQYF
TRBV29-1	TRBJ2-1	-	-	TGCAGCGTTGAAGAGGTGCGACAGAAACCCTTTTACAATGAGCAGTTCTTC	CSVEEVRQKPFYNEQFF
TRBV9	TRBJ1-5	-	-	TGTGCCAGCAGCATCTCGGGAGGGAGCAATCAGCCCCAGCATTTT	CASSISGGSNQPQHF
TRBV6-5	TRBJ1-1	-	-	TGTGCCAGCAGTTACTCGAATCAGGGCGCTGAAGCTTTCTTT	CASSYSNQGAEAFF
TRBV5-1	TRBJ1-2	-	-	TGCGCCAGCAGCCCGGCGACAAGTTTAGGTTATGGCTACACCTTC	CASSPATSLGYGYTF
TRBV5-1	TRBJ2-1	-	-	TGCGCCAGCAGCTATGAGGCAGCGGACTACAATGAGCAGTTCTTC	CASSYEAADYNEQFF
TRBV3-1/TRBV3-2	TRBJ1-2	-	-	TGTGCCAGCAGCCCTCGGGGGGACTATGGCTACACCTTC	CASSPRGDYGYTF
TRBV3-1/TRBV3-2	TRBJ1-5	TRBD1	-	TGTGCCAGCAGTCAACGGACAGGGAGTCAGCCCCAGCATTTT	CASSQRTGSQPQHF
TRBV7-8	TRBJ2-3	TRBD2	-	TGTGCCAGCAGCTTTCGGACTAGTCCATCTACGCAGTATTTT	CASSFRTSPSTQYF
TRBV2	TRBJ2-5	TRBD2	-	TGTGCCAGCAGTGAAGGGGGAGGGGTTGAGACCCAGTACTTC	CASSEGGGVETQYF
TRBV12-5	TRBJ2-2	TRBD2	-	TGTGCTAGTGGTTTGATGGTTGGTAGCGGGGCTACCGGGGAGCTGTTTTTT	CASGLMVGSGATGELFF
TRBV28	TRBJ2-3	TRBD2	-	TGTGCCAGCAGTGGGACTAGCGGGGTCTCAGGCACAGATACGCAGTATTTT	CASSGTSGVSGTDTQYF
TRBV14	TRBJ1-2	-	-	TGTGCCAGCAGCCTGACCGGGGTTAACTATGGCTACACCTTC	CASSLTGVNYGYTF
TRBV15	TRBJ1-5	-	-	TGTGCCACCAACCGAGACAGGTTGGAAGCTTCCCATCAGCCCCAGCATTTT	CATNRDRLEASHQPQHF